These 27 T cell receptor beta chains came from one sample sequenced in a study of T cell responses to AZD1222 COVID-19 vaccine. Produced via immunoSEQ multiplex PCR; TCRdb's table is partial and in-frame only. The profile covers 140,000 to 150,000 clones, with approximately 92% appearing a single time and about 3.5% taken by the ten largest. The sample in question was peripheral blood, obtained 28 days after the second AZD1222 dose. These receptors were taken from an adult who received the AZD1222 COVID-19 vaccine.

V gene TRBV2 combines with J gene TRBJ2-7; no clear D gene. V lost 3 bases to trimming and J lost 6 bases, with 6 bases between them. CDR1 is SNHLY, CDR2 FYNNEI, per germline. The CDR3 contains 11 residues. DNA of the CDR3: TGTGCCAGCAGTGACATGGTCGAGCAGTACTTC. As protein: CASSDMVEQYF.

The rearrangement links TRBV28 to TRBJ2-7; 8 positions match TRBD2. V trimming: 8 bases; J trimming: 4 bases; junction bases outside the gene matches: 13. Germline CDR1 and CDR2: MDHEN and SYDVKM. The CDR3 is 15 amino acids. Here the CDR3 DNA reads TGTGCCAGCCTCTCAGCGGGAGCTGCCTCGTACGAGCAGTACTTC. It is translated as CASLSAGAASYEQYF.

The DNA of the CDR3 is TGTGCCAGCAGTGAAGTAGGGGGGCATAATTCACCCCTCCACTTT. This encodes CASSEVGGHNSPLHF. The rearrangement links TRBV6-1 to TRBJ1-6; maybe TRBD1 (6 bases). CDR3 size: 15 residues. The V gene lost 1 base and the J gene lost 5 bases, with 9 bases spanning the gap. Germline CDR1 and CDR2: MNHNS and SASEGT.

The rearrangement joins TRBV6-5 to TRBJ2-7; possibly TRBD1 for D (5 bases). The CDR3 spans 12 residues. Trimming stripped 6 bases from V and 3 bases from J, with 9 bases between. Germline values: CDR1 MNHEY, CDR2 SVGAGI. The chain's CDR3 is CASSSTVYEQYF. CDR3 nucleotides: TGTGCCAGCAGCTCGACAGTCTACGAGCAGTACTTC.

This chain links TRBV7-6 with TRBJ2-3; D is perhaps TRBD2 (6 bases). V dropped 0 bases and J dropped 3 bases, with 10 bases sitting between them. The CDR3 extends over 15 amino acids. Germline CDR1 reads SGHVS; CDR2 reads FNYEAQ. The CDR3 is CASSLAGAGTDTQYF. The CDR3 DNA is TGTGCCAGCAGCTTAGCGGGAGCGGGTACAGATACGCAGTATTTT.

This chain links TRBV7-2 with TRBJ1-2; D is undetermined. CDR1 is SGHTA, CDR2 FQGNSA, per germline. This CDR3 has 14 amino acids. The ends were cut back, 2 bases at V and 9 bases at J, with 16 bases in the middle. In DNA, the CDR3 is TGTGCCAGCAGCTTATCCTCCAGCTCGATGCGCTACACCTTC. Translating it yields CASSLSSSSMRYTF.

The chain joins TRBV5-1 to TRBJ1-6; TRBD1 matches 9 bases. J lost 9 bases, V lost 2 bases, and 3 bases had no gene match. Germline V lookup: CDR1 SGHRS, CDR2 YFSETQ. This CDR3 has 14 residues. DNA for the CDR3: TGCGCCAGCAGCTTAGGGACAGGGCTTTCACCCCTCCACTTT. This sequence encodes CASSLGTGLSPLHF.

The chain couples TRBV12-3 or TRBV12-4 to TRBJ2-2; the match to TRBD2 covers 11 bases. The V segment lost 7 bases and the J segment 6 bases; nucleotides outside the gene matches: 1. The CDR3 is 13 residues long. This chain's CDR3 is CASTSGRSGELFF. CDR3 coding DNA: TGTGCCAGCACTAGCGGGAGGTCCGGGGAGCTGTTTTTT.

The genes are TRBV9 and TRBJ1-2, with 7 bases matching TRBD1. The CDR3 sequence is 15 residues long. From germline, CDR1 is SGDLS and CDR2 YYNGEE. V trimming: 0 bases; J trimming: 2 bases; junction bases outside the gene matches: 4. CDR3 loop: CASSVGEDRNYGYTF. The CDR3 DNA follows: TGTGCCAGCAGCGTAGGGGAGGACAGGAACTATGGCTACACCTTC. Full variable domain (rest looked up from reference TRBV9 and TRBJ1-2): DSGVTQTPKHLITATGQRVTLRCSPRSGDLSVYWYQQSLDQGLQFLIQYYNGEERAKGNILERFSAQQFPDLHSELNLSSLELGDSALYFCASSVGEDRNYGYTFGSGTRLTVV.

The rearrangement joins TRBV5-4 to TRBJ1-3; no reliable D call. The germline V and J ends were trimmed by 4 bases and 0 bases, with 11 bases remaining between them. The length of the CDR3 is 15 residues. Germline V lookup: CDR1 SGHNT, CDR2 YYREEE (reference sequence). The chain's CDR3 is CASSVDGTSGNTIYF. The CDR3 DNA reads as TGTGCCAGCAGCGTGGACGGTACCTCTGGAAACACCATATATTTT.

The chain joins TRBV28 to TRBJ1-3; 7 bases are a match to TRBD1. Germline-derived CDR1 and CDR2 are MDHEN and SYDVKM. The CDR3 is 17 residues long. With V trimmed by 4 bases and J by 0 bases, 9 bases remained unmatched. The CDR3 protein is CASSSSGGTASGNTIYF. The CDR3, as DNA: TGTGCCAGCAGTTCCTCAGGGGGGACAGCCTCTGGAAACACCATATATTTT.

The chain uses TRBV6-5 and TRBJ1-2, with 7 bases identical to TRBD1. Germline V lookup: CDR1 MNHEY, CDR2 SVGAGI. The V gene end was trimmed by 2 bases and the J gene end by 4 bases; junction bases not matched to a gene: 7. This CDR3 comprises 15 residues. CDR3 bases: TGTGCCAGCAGTTACGGGAGGGGGACAGTCTATGGCTACACCTTC. It is translated as CASSYGRGTVYGYTF.

V usage is TRBV6-5 and J usage is TRBJ2-7; perhaps TRBD2 as D (5 bases). The CDR3 spans 16 residues. The germline V and J ends were trimmed by 2 bases and 5 bases, with 19 bases remaining between them. CDR1 MNHEY and CDR2 SVGAGI come from the germline V gene. In DNA form, the CDR3 reads TGTGCCAGCAGTTACGGTCGAGGTTCTAGCAGTAACGAGCAGTACTTC. Translation: CASSYGRGSSSNEQYF.

The chain has TRBV4-1 and TRBJ1-5; D not resolved. Trimming left V 5 bases short and J 6 bases short, with 17 bases between. The CDR3 runs 15 residues. Per germline, CDR1 MGHRA and CDR2 YSYEKL. CDR3 nucleotides: TGCGCCAGCAGCTCGGAAGGGCTTTGGTCTCAGCCCCAGCATTTT. Its translation: CASSSEGLWSQPQHF.

The chain carries TRBV9 and TRBJ1-2; D unresolved. This CDR3 region has 14 residues. Germline V gene sequence: CDR1 SGDLS, CDR2 YYNGEE. The V and J ends lost 0 bases and 3 bases respectively, with 9 bases between them. CDR3 amino acids: CASSVASSDYGYTF. The CDR3 DNA is TGTGCCAGCAGCGTAGCAAGCTCTGACTATGGCTACACCTTC.

V and J are TRBV7-2 and TRBJ2-1; TRBD1 aligns across 10 bases. Germline CDR1 reads SGHTA; CDR2 reads FQGNSA. The CDR3 loop spans 14 amino acids. J gave up 10 bases and V 5 bases, and 8 bases lay outside the gene matches. CDR3 loop: CASSRDRGDWEQFF. The CDR3 DNA reads as TGTGCCAGCAGCCGGGACAGGGGAGATTGGGAGCAGTTCTTC.

This clone is a singleton in its sample. The chain has TRBV7-9 and TRBJ1-3; D is unclear. V dropped 5 bases and J dropped 0 bases, with 17 bases sitting between them. Germline loops: CDR1 SEHNR, CDR2 FQNEAQ (reference sequence). CDR3 length: 17 residues. The CDR3 protein is CASSTPPRPHSGNTIYF. The CDR3 DNA sequence: TGTGCCAGCAGCACCCCCCCCAGGCCCCACTCTGGAAACACCATATATTTT. Variable domain in full (rest from reference TRBV7-9 and TRBJ1-3): DTGVSQNPRHKITKRGQNVTFRCDPISEHNRLYWYRQTLGQGPEFLTYFQNEAQLEKSRLLSDRFSAERPKGSFSTLEIQRTEQGDSAMYLCASSTPPRPHSGNTIYFGEGSWLTVV.

This clone showed up just once. The rearrangement uses TRBV3-1 (or the pseudogene TRBV3-2) and TRBJ2-3, with D possibly matching TRBD2 (6 bases). Germline values: CDR1 LGHDT, CDR2 YNNKEL (reference sequence). This CDR3 region has 16 residues. Trimming cost V 0 bases and J 3 bases, with 13 bases left between them. This CDR3 reads CASSQDQAGWTDTQYF. The CDR3 DNA sequence: TGTGCCAGCAGCCAAGATCAGGCGGGATGGACAGATACGCAGTATTTT.

The rearrangement uses TRBV5-4 and TRBJ1-4; D uncertain. The CDR3 totals 15 residues. Trimming pared 1 base from V and 0 bases from J, leaving 7 bases between. CDR1 and CDR2 from the germline V gene are SGHNT and YYREEE (reference sequence). Written as DNA, the CDR3 is TGTGCCAGCAGCTTGCAGTCAGCAACTAATGAAAAACTGTTTTTT. Amino acids: CASSLQSATNEKLFF. The full variable domain, completed using reference TRBV5-4 and TRBJ1-4, is ETGVTQSPTHLIKTRGQQVTLRCSSQSGHNTVSWYQQALGQGPQFIFQYYREEENGRGNFPPRFSGLQFPNYSSELNVNALELDDSALYLCASSLQSATNEKLFFGSGTQLSVL.

V and J are TRBV7-9 and TRBJ1-2; 7 bases align to TRBD1. Germline CDR1 reads SEHNR; CDR2 reads FQNEAQ (reference sequence). The ends lost 1 base at V and 13 bases at J; junction bases unmatched: 18. CDR3 length equals 16 residues. CDR3 residues: CASSLVGGRGSLESTF. In DNA form, the CDR3 reads TGTGCCAGCAGCTTAGTAGGGGGCAGGGGTTCTCTGGAGTCCACCTTC.

This chain joins TRBV28 and TRBJ1-2; 7 bases match TRBD1. CDR1 and CDR2 (germline): MDHEN, SYDVKM. The CDR3 runs to 14 residues. Unmatched junction bases numbered 10, after V lost 4 bases and J lost 8 bases. CDR3 region: CASSSPDRIGGYTF. DNA of the CDR3: TGTGCCAGCAGTTCCCCGGACAGGATTGGGGGCTACACCTTC.

The rearrangement links TRBV10-3 to TRBJ2-6; D gene unclear. The germline gives CDR1 ENHRY, CDR2 SYGVKD. V was shortened by 2 bases and J by 2 bases, with 16 bases between the two germline ends. There are 18 residues in the CDR3. For the CDR3, the DNA is TGTGCCATCAGTGAGGGACCCCAGGCACGTACTGGGGCCAACGTCCTGACTTTC. Its protein product is CAISEGPQARTGANVLTF.

This chain joins TRBV15 and TRBJ2-5; the D gene is possibly TRBD1 (7 bases). The CDR3 has 14 residues. CDR1 is LNHNV and CDR2 is YYDKDF in the germline V gene (reference sequence). V was trimmed by 5 bases and J by 5 bases, leaving 15 bases between them. In DNA, the CDR3 is TGTGCCACCAGCCGACTGACAGGGAGGGAGACCCAGTACTTC. Residues: CATSRLTGRETQYF. The full variable domain, in which reference TRBV15 and TRBJ2-5 provide the parts outside the CDR3, is DAMVIQNPRYQVTQFGKPVTLSCSQTLNHNVMYWYQQKSSQAPKLLFHYYDKDFNNEADTPDNFQSRRPNTSFCFLDIRSPGLGDTAMYLCATSRLTGRETQYFGPGTRLLVL.

The chain has TRBV19 and TRBJ2-3, with D possibly being TRBD2 (6 bases). Germline assignment: CDR1 LNHDA and CDR2 SQIVND (reference sequence). The CDR3 is 13 amino acids. Trimming cost V 3 bases and J 8 bases, with 12 bases left between them. The CDR3 sequence: CASSMGGLFTQYF. CDR3 DNA: TGTGCCAGTAGTATGGGGGGACTTTTTACGCAGTATTTT.

The CDR3 region is CASSHQTIQYF. Here the CDR3 DNA reads TGTGCCAGCAGCCACCAGACTATTCAGTACTTC. The chain carries TRBV3-1 (or the pseudogene TRBV3-2) and TRBJ2-7, with D tentatively TRBD2 (5 bases). Trimming removed 3 bases from V and 10 bases from J, with 10 bases in between. Germline CDR1 is LGHDT and CDR2 is YNNKEL (reference sequence). The CDR3 spans 11 residues.

The rearrangement uses TRBV6-5 and TRBJ1-1; D might be TRBD1 (6 bases). The CDR3 totals 13 residues. Germline V gene sequence: CDR1 MNHEY, CDR2 SVGAGI. Trimming cost V 7 bases and J 7 bases, with 16 bases left between them. CDR3 protein: CASISGVVGEAFF. In nucleotides, the CDR3 is TGTGCCAGCATTTCAGGGGTTGTAGGTGAAGCTTTCTTT.

The rearrangement uses TRBV7-9 and TRBJ1-5; D is unresolved. The CDR3 totals 13 residues. The germline V gene has CDR1 SEHNR and CDR2 FQNEAQ (reference sequence). V lost 1 base and J lost 7, with 8 bases in between. CDR3 DNA: TGTGCCAGCAGCTTAGTTGCGGAACAGCCCCAGCATTTT. The encoded protein is CASSLVAEQPQHF.